Listed here are 8 T cell receptor beta chains from one sample, sequenced in a study of cytomegalovirus exposure and HLA in healthy donors. Vbeta (60) and Jbeta (13) primers were used in the PCR. TCRdb's copy holds only in-frame clones and misses some; the assay was immunoSEQ multiplex PCR. This sample has about 200,000 clones, with 81% found just once. What was sequenced was PBMCs. The receptor source for this set is a man younger than 35 in good health and CMV-seronegative.

This chain uses TRBV19 with TRBJ2-5; 7 bases align to TRBD2. This CDR3 comprises 18 residues. Germline V lookup: CDR1 LNHDA, CDR2 SQIVND (reference sequence). With V trimmed by 3 bases and J by 7 bases, 20 bases remained unmatched. This CDR3 reads CASSIPGKRGLPQGTQYF. The CDR3 DNA is TGTGCCAGTAGTATCCCCGGGAAGCGGGGCCTCCCCCAGGGGACCCAGTACTTC.

This clone was recorded a few times. The chain combines TRBV4-1 with TRBJ2-3, with 7 bases that match TRBD1. This CDR3 has 16 amino acids. V shed 0 bases, J shed 4 bases, and the junction held 7 bases outside the gene matches. Germline CDR1 and CDR2: MGHRA and YSYEKL. CDR3 in DNA: TGCGCCAGCAGCCAAGAACTAGGGGGCAAGCCAGATACGCAGTATTTT. Residues: CASSQELGGKPDTQYF.

The genes are TRBV6-5 and TRBJ1-6; no reliable D call. CDR1 and CDR2 from the germline V gene are MNHEY and SVGAGI. The CDR3 runs 12 residues. V was clipped by 5 bases and J by 10 bases, with 9 bases between them. CDR3 protein: CASSPPNSPLHF. DNA for the CDR3: TGTGCCAGCAGTCCACCTAACTCACCCCTCCACTTT.

This sequence joins TRBV27 and TRBJ2-1; 8 nucleotides line up with TRBD1. This CDR3 is 13 amino acids long. Per germline, CDR1 MNHEY and CDR2 SMNVEV (reference sequence). J lost 8 bases, V lost 3 bases, and 3 bases had no gene match. This CDR3 is CASSLAGGDEQFF. The DNA for the CDR3 is TGTGCCAGCAGTTTGGCAGGGGGCGATGAGCAGTTCTTC.

V usage is TRBV6-1 and J usage is TRBJ2-2; 11 bases map to TRBD2. The germline CDR1 and CDR2 sequences are MNHNS and SASEGT. V gave up 6 bases and J gave up 7 bases; unmatched junction bases: 7. CDR3 length equals 15 residues. The CDR3 DNA reads as TGTGCCAGCAGGGAGCTAGCGGGAGGTGTCGGGGAGCTGTTTTTT. The encoded protein is CASRELAGGVGELFF.

The V gene is TRBV9, the J gene TRBJ2-5; D perhaps matches TRBD1 (5 bases). The V gene lost 0 bases and the J gene lost 4 bases, with 10 bases spanning the gap. Per the germline V gene, CDR1 is SGDLS and CDR2 is YYNGEE. This CDR3 is 14 amino acids long. The CDR3 nucleotides are TGTGCCAGCAGCGTAGGTGACAGAATAGAGACCCAGTACTTC. Its protein is CASSVGDRIETQYF.

The chain uses TRBV7-2 and TRBJ2-5; maybe TRBD2 (9 bases). Germline loops: CDR1 SGHTA, CDR2 FQGNSA. V was clipped by 2 bases and J by 3 bases, with 22 bases between them. This CDR3 has 18 residues. The CDR3 DNA sequence: TGTGCCAGCAGCTTACAAACAGGGGGGCGGGGGGGTAAAGAGACCCAGTACTTC. Protein product: CASSLQTGGRGGKETQYF.

The gene calls are TRBV28 and TRBJ1-1; D ambiguous. The germline gives CDR1 MDHEN, CDR2 SYDVKM. V lost 5 bases and J 12 bases, leaving 25 bases between the germline ends. CDR3 size: 15 residues. CDR3 bases: TGTGCCAGCAGTGTCTGGCCTCGAGTCCCTGCGGCGACTTTCTTT. Its translation is CASSVWPRVPAATFF.